Here is one T cell receptor (beta chain) with its context. The data belong to a study of blood T cell repertoires in COVID-19. Trimming removed 4 bases from V and 2 bases from J; junction bases left unmatched: 5. The CDR3 contains 16 residues. Germline CDR1 is SEHNR and CDR2 is FQNEAQ (reference sequence). Participants were aged about 18 to 100 years from about two dozen US areas. In the study's own analysis: It was from reference gene primer amplification that nucleated cell counts were estimated. Clones were read by immunoSEQ multiplex PCR, and TCRdb kept only the in-frame ones, dropping some. V, J and clone size reflect that table, while D and trimming were determined from the DNA. The sample yields fewer than 250,000 clones, 80% to 90% seen once.

What was sequenced was PBMCs or T cells enriched from blood (not recorded which). The rearrangement links TRBV7-9 to TRBJ2-3, with 11 positions matching TRBD2. The receptor was derived from a woman between 35 and 50 years old with acute COVID-19. CDR3 residues: CASSSLAGDFTDTQYF. The CDR3 bases are TGTGCCAGCAGCTCACTAGCGGGAGACTTCACAGATACGCAGTATTTT.